A single sample is the source of the 6 T cell receptor beta chains below, sequenced in a study of shared clonotypes between healthy human individuals. Here immunoSEQ multiplex PCR was the method, and the copy in TCRdb shows in-frame clones only, minus some. The sample holds about a million clones, about three quarters seen once. Sequencing was done on a sample of memory CD4+ T cells sorted from blood. Subset defined: CD45RA-negative fraction. The receptors were sampled from a man between 18 and 35 years old in good health.

The chain is built from TRBV30 and TRBJ2-3, with no clear D. The CDR3 contains 13 residues. Trimming left V 2 bases short and J 8 bases short, with 14 bases between. CDR1 is GTSNPN and CDR2 is SVGIG in the germline V gene (reference sequence). For the CDR3, the DNA is TGTGCCTGGAGTACCGAACTACCGAGTACGCAGTATTTT. Residues: CAWSTELPSTQYF.

The chain is built from TRBV9 and TRBJ1-4, with 8 bases matching TRBD1. Trimming cost V 0 bases and J 5 bases; bases outside gene matches: 3. Per germline, CDR1 SGDLS and CDR2 YYNGEE. The CDR3 contains 15 residues. The CDR3 loop is CASSVGQGRNEKLFF. In nucleotides, the CDR3 is TGTGCCAGCAGCGTAGGACAGGGGAGAAATGAAAAACTGTTTTTT.

In this sample, this clone turned up a few times. The chain combines TRBV6-5 with TRBJ1-5, with a tentative D call TRBD1 (5 bases). V was clipped by 8 bases and J by 4 bases, with 12 bases between them. The CDR3 extends over 13 amino acids. Germline V gives CDR1 MNHEY, CDR2 SVGAGI. CDR3 in amino acids: CASRPPGNQPQHF. Here the CDR3 DNA reads TGTGCCAGCCGACCTCCAGGGAATCAGCCCCAGCATTTT.

The rearrangement links TRBV7-6 to TRBJ2-1; 7 bases align to TRBD2. Germline trimming cut 1 base from V and 1 base from J; bases unmatched to any gene: 7. CDR1 is SGHVS, CDR2 FNYEAQ, per germline. The CDR3 has 17 amino acids. CDR3 in DNA: TGTGCCAGCAGCTTAGTGCTTGTCGGGGGGTCCTACAATGAGCAGTTCTTC. Amino acids: CASSLVLVGGSYNEQFF.

Details on this clone: The same CDR3 can be traced to other DNA sequences in this sample. This chain connects TRBV2 to TRBJ1-1, with 8 bases that match TRBD1. CDR3 size: 14 residues. Germline trimming cut 6 bases from V and 1 base from J; bases unmatched to any gene: 4. Germline V gene lookup returns CDR1 SNHLY and CDR2 FYNNEI. The CDR3 is CASSEQGGNTEAFF. The CDR3 bases are TGTGCCAGCAGCGAACAGGGGGGGAACACTGAAGCTTTCTTT.

The V call is TRBV5-1, the J call TRBJ1-5; no firm D call. The germline V and J ends were trimmed by 0 bases and 6 bases, with 10 bases remaining between them. Germline V lookup: CDR1 SGHRS, CDR2 YFSETQ. The CDR3 is made up of 14 amino acids. The CDR3, as DNA: TGCGCCAGCAGCTTGGACCCCGAAGGTCAGCCCCAGCATTTT. It is translated as CASSLDPEGQPQHF.